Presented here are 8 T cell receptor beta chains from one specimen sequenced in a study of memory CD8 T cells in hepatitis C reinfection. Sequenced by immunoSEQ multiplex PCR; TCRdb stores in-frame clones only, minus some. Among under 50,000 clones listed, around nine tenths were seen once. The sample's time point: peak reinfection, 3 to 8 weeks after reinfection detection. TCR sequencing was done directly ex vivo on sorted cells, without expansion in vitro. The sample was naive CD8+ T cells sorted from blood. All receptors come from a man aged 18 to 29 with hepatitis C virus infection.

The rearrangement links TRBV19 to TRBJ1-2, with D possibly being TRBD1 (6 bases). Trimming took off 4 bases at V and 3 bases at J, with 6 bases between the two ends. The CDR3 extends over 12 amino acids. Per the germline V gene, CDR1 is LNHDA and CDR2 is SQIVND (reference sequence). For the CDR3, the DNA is TGTGCCAGTAGTAACAGGGACTATGGCTACACCTTC. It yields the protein CASSNRDYGYTF.

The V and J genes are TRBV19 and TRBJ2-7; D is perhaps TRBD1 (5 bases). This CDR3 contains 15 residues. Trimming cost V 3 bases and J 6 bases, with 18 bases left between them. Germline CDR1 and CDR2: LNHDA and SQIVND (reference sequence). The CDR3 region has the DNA TGTGCCAGTAGTATCGGCCACAGGATAGGGGCCGAGCAGTACTTC. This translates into CASSIGHRIGAEQYF.

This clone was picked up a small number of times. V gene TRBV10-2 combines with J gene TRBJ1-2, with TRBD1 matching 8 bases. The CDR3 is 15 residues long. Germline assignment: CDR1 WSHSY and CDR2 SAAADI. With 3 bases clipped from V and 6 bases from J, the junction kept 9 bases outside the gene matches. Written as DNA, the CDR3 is TGCGCCAGCAGTGATCAGGGGCAGGGGGCACATGGCTACACCTTC. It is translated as CASSDQGQGAHGYTF.

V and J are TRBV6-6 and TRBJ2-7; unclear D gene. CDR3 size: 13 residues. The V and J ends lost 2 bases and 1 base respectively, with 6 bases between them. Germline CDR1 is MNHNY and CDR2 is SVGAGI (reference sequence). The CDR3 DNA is TGTGCCAGCAGTTACGTACAATCCTACGAGCAGTACTTC. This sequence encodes CASSYVQSYEQYF.

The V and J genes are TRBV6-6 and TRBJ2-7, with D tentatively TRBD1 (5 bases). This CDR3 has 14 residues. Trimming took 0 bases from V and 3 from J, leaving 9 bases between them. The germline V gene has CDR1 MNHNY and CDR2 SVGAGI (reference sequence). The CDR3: CASSYSSQGYEQYV. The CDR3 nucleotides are TGTGCCAGCAGTTACTCGTCCCAGGGCTACGAGCAGTACGTC.

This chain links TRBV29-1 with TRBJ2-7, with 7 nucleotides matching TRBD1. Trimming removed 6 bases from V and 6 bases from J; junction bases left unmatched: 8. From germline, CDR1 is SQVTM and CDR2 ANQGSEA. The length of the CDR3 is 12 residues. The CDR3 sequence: CSVLGQDSEQYF. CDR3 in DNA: TGCAGCGTCCTCGGACAGGACTCCGAGCAGTACTTC.

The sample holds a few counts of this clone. The CDR3 loop reads CASSFGQGLENTEAFF. The DNA of the CDR3 is TGTGCCAGCAGTTTCGGACAGGGGCTAGAGAACACTGAAGCTTTCTTT. V and J are TRBV6-6 and TRBJ1-1; 9 bases line up with TRBD1. Germline V gives CDR1 MNHNY, CDR2 SVGAGI (reference sequence). Unmatched junction bases numbered 7, after V lost 4 bases and J lost 1 base. This CDR3 contains 16 residues.

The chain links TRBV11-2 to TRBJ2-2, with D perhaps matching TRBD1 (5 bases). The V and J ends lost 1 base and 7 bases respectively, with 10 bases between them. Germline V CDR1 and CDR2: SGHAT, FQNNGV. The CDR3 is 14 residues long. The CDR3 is CASSLGQLGGELFF. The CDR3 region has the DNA TGTGCCAGCAGCTTAGGACAGCTGGGCGGGGAGCTGTTTTTT.